Presented here are 15 T cell receptor beta chains from one specimen sequenced in a study of PD-L1 blockade in urothelial cancer. The time point here: peripheral blood 6 weeks after treatment start. Clones were read by immunoSEQ multiplex PCR, and TCRdb kept only the in-frame ones, dropping some. This sample has tens of thousands of clones, with about 90% found just once. This specimen consisted of PBMCs, obtained around atezolizumab (anti-PD-L1) treatment. The origin of the receptors is a man in his 60s with urothelial cancer.

This chain connects TRBV10-2 to TRBJ2-6, with a tentative D call TRBD1 (6 bases). The ends were cut back, 4 bases at V and 4 bases at J, with 11 bases in the middle. Germline lookup yields CDR1 WSHSY and CDR2 SAAADI. This CDR3 has 15 amino acids. The DNA for the CDR3 is TGCGCCAGCAGTGGGACAGAGACAGGGGCCAACGTCCTGACTTTC. Its protein product is CASSGTETGANVLTF.

The chain couples TRBV19 to TRBJ2-3; D is perhaps TRBD1 (6 bases). The CDR3 is 14 amino acids. From germline, CDR1 is LNHDA and CDR2 SQIVND (reference sequence). The V gene lost 2 bases and the J gene lost 2 bases, with 8 bases spanning the gap. Here the CDR3 DNA reads TGTGCCAGTAGTATACAGGGGTACACAGATACGCAGTATTTT. This codes for CASSIQGYTDTQYF. The full variable domain, completed using reference TRBV19 and TRBJ2-3, is DGGITQSPKYLFRKEGQNVTLSCEQNLNHDAMYWYRQDPGQGLRLIYYSQIVNDFQKGDIAEGYSVSREKKESFPLTVTSAQKNPTAFYLCASSIQGYTDTQYFGPGTRLTVL.

The chain recombines TRBV15 with TRBJ2-3, with a possible D match to TRBD2 (6 bases). The germline gives CDR1 LNHNV, CDR2 YYDKDF (reference sequence). The CDR3 has 17 residues. Trimming removed 5 bases from V and 7 bases from J, with 25 bases in between. The CDR3 region is CATSLYDPSGRRNTQYF. CDR3 bases: TGTGCCACCAGCTTGTACGACCCCAGCGGGCGACGAAATACGCAGTATTTT.

The CDR3 is CASTPPRGGTSNEQFF. The CDR3, as DNA: TGTGCCAGCACTCCTCCCCGGGGCGGGACTAGCAATGAGCAGTTCTTC. The chain has TRBV28 and TRBJ2-1; 8 positions match TRBD2. The CDR3 contains 16 residues. Germline V lookup: CDR1 MDHEN, CDR2 SYDVKM. V gave up 7 bases and J gave up 6 bases; unmatched junction bases: 14.

The chain has TRBV18 and TRBJ1-1; no definite D call. Germline assignment: CDR1 KGHSH and CDR2 LQKENI. Trimming pared 1 base from V and 2 bases from J, leaving 5 bases between. This CDR3 is built from 13 residues. CDR3 DNA: TGTGCCAGCTCACCACAGCTAAACACTGAAGCTTTCTTT. Amino acid sequence: CASSPQLNTEAFF. The whole variable domain, filled in from reference TRBV18 and TRBJ1-1, reads NAGVMQNPRHLVRRRGQEARLRCSPMKGHSHVYWYRQLPEEGLKFMVYLQKENIIDESGMPKERFSAEFPKEGPSILRIQQVVRGDSAAYFCASSPQLNTEAFFGQGTRLTVV.

The rearrangement uses TRBV7-9 and TRBJ2-5; tentatively, D is TRBD2 (6 bases). The germline V gene encodes CDR1 SEHNR and CDR2 FQNEAQ (reference sequence). Trimming shortened V by 3 bases and J by 2 bases, and 13 bases separated the two germline ends. The CDR3 has 15 amino acids. The CDR3 protein is CASSFPGEKQETQYF. CDR3 bases: TGTGCCAGCAGCTTTCCGGGAGAAAAACAAGAGACCCAGTACTTC.

The rearrangement links TRBV27 to TRBJ1-2, with D possibly TRBD1 on 5 matching bases. The CDR3 consists of 16 residues. V lost 2 bases to trimming and J lost 0 bases, with 13 bases between them. The germline V gene encodes CDR1 MNHEY and CDR2 SMNVEV (reference sequence). The CDR3 here is CASSLTRQTSNYGYTF. In DNA form, the CDR3 reads TGTGCCAGCAGTTTAACCAGACAGACCTCTAACTATGGCTACACCTTC.

DNA for the CDR3: TGCGCCAGCAGCCAACAGACTAGCGGCCATAGCACAGATACGCAGTATTTT. It translates to CASSQQTSGHSTDTQYF. The chain recombines TRBV4-3 with TRBJ2-3, with 9 bases fitting TRBD2. The CDR3 is made up of 17 amino acids. CDR1 LGHNA and CDR2 YSLEER come from the germline V gene. The V gene end was trimmed by 2 bases and the J gene end by 0 bases; junction bases not matched to a gene: 6.

The V and J genes are TRBV5-4 and TRBJ2-5, with 8 bases matching TRBD2. This CDR3 has 15 amino acids. The V segment lost 5 bases and the J segment 5 bases; nucleotides outside the gene matches: 11. Germline-derived CDR1 and CDR2 are SGHNT and YYREEE (reference sequence). The DNA of the CDR3 is TGTGCCAGCAGGAGCGGGGGTTTCCTGGGGGAGACCCAGTACTTC. As protein: CASRSGGFLGETQYF.

The chain has TRBV11-3 and TRBJ2-2; 9 bases are a match to TRBD2. With 4 bases clipped from V and 5 bases from J, the junction kept 5 bases outside the gene matches. The germline V gene encodes CDR1 SGHNT and CDR2 YENEEA. CDR3 length: 15 amino acids. The CDR3 nucleotides are TGTGCCAGCAGCTCAGCGGGGGGCTCGACCGGGGAGCTGTTTTTT. It encodes CASSSAGGSTGELFF.

The V and J genes are TRBV27 and TRBJ2-7, with a weak D call TRBD1 (5 bases). The CDR3 loop spans 15 amino acids. The germline V and J ends were trimmed by 2 bases and 4 bases, with 15 bases remaining between them. Per germline, CDR1 MNHEY and CDR2 SMNVEV (reference sequence). The CDR3 loop reads CASSLGRAVVYEQYF. The CDR3 DNA reads TGTGCCAGCAGTTTAGGCAGGGCCGTGGTGTACGAGCAGTACTTC.

This chain joins TRBV19 and TRBJ1-1; D is unclear. The ends were cut back, 6 bases at V and 4 bases at J, with 15 bases in the middle. CDR1 is LNHDA and CDR2 is SQIVND in the germline V gene (reference sequence). The CDR3 runs 14 residues. For the CDR3, the DNA is TGTGCCAGTAGAGCCCAAGGGAGGAGCACTGAAGCTTTCTTT. This translates into CASRAQGRSTEAFF. The full variable domain, completed using reference TRBV19 and TRBJ1-1, is DGGITQSPKYLFRKEGQNVTLSCEQNLNHDAMYWYRQDPGQGLRLIYYSQIVNDFQKGDIAEGYSVSREKKESFPLTVTSAQKNPTAFYLCASRAQGRSTEAFFGQGTRLTVV.

The chain employs TRBV27 and TRBJ2-5; 13 bases match TRBD2. J was trimmed by 9 bases and V by 6 bases; bases with no gene match: 16. CDR1 MNHEY and CDR2 SMNVEV come from the germline V gene (reference sequence). This CDR3 spans 17 amino acids. In nucleotides, the CDR3 is TGTGCCAGCAGGGCCGGGACTAGCGGGGCCCCTGGTGGGTCCCAGTACTTC. It translates to CASRAGTSGAPGGSQYF.

This clone showed up just a few times. This chain joins TRBV7-9 and TRBJ1-3; a possible D gene is TRBD1 (6 bases). V was shortened by 5 bases and J by 2 bases, with 10 bases between the two germline ends. In germline, CDR1 is SEHNR, CDR2 FQNEAQ (reference sequence). This CDR3 spans 14 amino acids. CDR3 loop: CASSEQGPGNTIYF. DNA of the CDR3: TGTGCCAGCAGCGAACAGGGTCCTGGAAACACCATATATTTT.

V gene TRBV6-5 combines with J gene TRBJ2-3; D ambiguous. The germline V and J ends were trimmed by 4 bases and 4 bases, with 12 bases remaining between them. CDR1 MNHEY and CDR2 SVGAGI come from the germline V gene. The CDR3 is 14 residues long. DNA of the CDR3: TGTGCCAGCAGTTCCCCTCTAGTTCCAGATACGCAGTATTTT. Translation: CASSSPLVPDTQYF.